The 8 T cell receptor beta chains given below trace back to one sample, sequenced in a study of control samples from healthy donors and cancer patients. Using immunoSEQ multiplex PCR, the repertoire was profiled, and TCRdb retains in-frame clones only, with some absent. The sample holds 100,000 to 150,000 clones; around 92% are singletons and the top ten take 2.1%. The sequencing sample was made of blood. These receptors were taken from a woman aged 50 to 65 in good health.

The chain couples TRBV15 to TRBJ2-7; tentative D call: TRBD1 (6 bases). There are 13 residues in the CDR3. Trimming removed 8 bases from V and 7 bases from J, with 18 bases in between. The germline CDR1 and CDR2 sequences are LNHNV and YYDKDF (reference sequence). The CDR3 DNA reads TGTGCCACCTCACAGGGAGTTTCGGGAGAGCAGTACTTC. Its translation is CATSQGVSGEQYF.

The chain combines TRBV12-3 or TRBV12-4 with TRBJ1-5; a possible D gene is TRBD1 (6 bases). Trimming removed 3 bases at V and 4 bases at J, with 7 bases between. The CDR3 runs to 13 residues. CDR3 sequence reads: CASSFDRNQPQHF. CDR3 bases: TGTGCCAGCAGTTTTGACAGGAATCAGCCCCAGCATTTT.

V is TRBV7-8 and J is TRBJ1-3; TRBD1 matches at 9 bases. The junction had 16 bases not matched to a gene; V was cut back by 0 bases and J by 4 bases. CDR1 is SGHVS and CDR2 is FQNEAQ in the germline V gene. This CDR3 is built from 20 residues. The CDR3 sequence is CASSLATGGLWSTLGNTIYF. CDR3 DNA: TGTGCCAGCAGCTTAGCGACAGGGGGACTTTGGTCTACCCTGGGAAACACCATATATTTT. Filled out from reference TRBV7-8 and TRBJ1-3, the complete variable domain reads GAGVSQSPRYKVAKRGQDVALRCDPISGHVSLFWYQQALGQGPEFLTYFQNEAQLDKSGLPSDRFFAERPEGSVSTLKIQRTQQEDSAVYLCASSLATGGLWSTLGNTIYFGEGSWLTVV.

V usage is TRBV18 and J usage is TRBJ1-6; TRBD1 might be the D (6 bases). The CDR3 is made up of 16 amino acids. Germline-derived CDR1 and CDR2 are KGHSH and LQKENI. V was trimmed by 3 bases and J by 10 bases, leaving 19 bases between them. This CDR3 is CASSPLKAGVESPLHF. The CDR3, as DNA: TGTGCCAGCTCACCTCTTAAAGCAGGGGTAGAGTCACCCCTCCACTTT.

This clone showed up just once. The chain employs TRBV3-1 (or the pseudogene TRBV3-2) and TRBJ1-1, with TRBD1 as a possible D gene (5 bases). The CDR3 spans 15 residues. Germline CDR1 and CDR2: LGHDT and YNNKEL (reference sequence). V lost 0 bases to trimming and J lost 1 base, with 9 bases between them. CDR3 loop: CASSQEGTQNTEAFF. CDR3 coding DNA: TGTGCCAGCAGCCAAGAGGGGACTCAGAACACTGAAGCTTTCTTT.

The table lists this clone with a count of one. V and J are TRBV3-1 (or the pseudogene TRBV3-2) and TRBJ2-5; TRBD2 agrees at 15 bases. Germline V gene data show CDR1 as LGHDT and CDR2 as YNNKEL (reference sequence). The V and J ends lost 0 bases and 5 bases, in that order; junction bases with no gene match: 7. This CDR3 is built from 18 residues. The CDR3 protein is CASSQDRTSGRAGETQYF. In DNA form, the CDR3 reads TGTGCCAGCAGCCAAGATCGGACTAGCGGGAGGGCCGGTGAGACCCAGTACTTC.

This sequence joins TRBV2 and TRBJ2-1; 7 positions match TRBD1. Per germline, CDR1 SNHLY and CDR2 FYNNEI. There are 13 residues in the CDR3. V lost 4 bases to trimming and J lost 8 bases; unmatched junction nucleotides: 5. CDR3 DNA sequence: TGTGCCAGCAGTGGTCAAGGGGGCGATGAGCAGTTCTTC. It yields the protein CASSGQGGDEQFF.

This chain connects TRBV5-1 to TRBJ1-3, with 8 nucleotides matching TRBD1. The CDR3 has 15 residues. Trimming took 4 bases from V and 0 from J; bases not matched to a gene: 3. Germline CDR1 SGHRS, CDR2 YFSETQ. The CDR3 DNA sequence: TGCGCCAGCAGCCTAGGGACAGGCTCTGGAAACACCATATATTTT. Translation gives CASSLGTGSGNTIYF.